This is a list of T cell receptor beta chains from one sample in a study of graft-versus-host responses after intestinal transplantation. These receptors have no known antigen. TCRdb's table, derived via immunoSEQ multiplex PCR, lists solely in-frame clones and lacks some. The top ten clones hold 1.5% to 2% of a sample with some 64,000 clones, 90% to 95% of them seen once. The sample was unstimulated CD8+ T cells sorted from spleen or lymph node cells, taken before transplant. The receptors were sampled from a human donor who was the organ donor for an intestinal transplant. Each CDR3 is given with its conserved first and last residue. D genes are given only for firm matches. Not every row has a clone size; where given, it reads once, few, many or a size class.

j_call clone_size v_call d_call cdr3_nt cdr3_aa
TRBJ2-1 once TRBV27 TRBD2 TGTGCCAGCAGTCTCACCCCGTCGACTAGCGGAAAGACATACAATGAGCAGTTCTTC CASSLTPSTSGKTYNEQFF
TRBJ1-1 NA TRBV28 NA TGTGCCAGCAGTTTAGAGCAGGAGAACACTGAAGCTTTCTTT CASSLEQENTEAFF
TRBJ2-7 NA TRBV5-1 TRBD1 TGCGCCAGCAGCTTCGACAGGGCCTACGAGCAGTACTTC CASSFDRAYEQYF
TRBJ2-1 NA TRBV7-8 TRBD2 TGTGCCAGCAGCTTAGTGGGCGGGAGGTACAATGAGCAGTTCTTC CASSLVGGRYNEQFF
TRBJ1-5 NA TRBV4-3 NA TGCGCCAGCAGCCAAGTAATACAATCCCCGCCAAATCAGCCCCAGCATTTT CASSQVIQSPPNQPQHF
TRBJ2-7 NA TRBV11-2 TRBD1 TGTGCCAGCAGCTCATTAACGGGACAGGGGGCCTACGAGCAGTACTTC CASSSLTGQGAYEQYF
TRBJ2-2 NA TRBV21-1 NA TGTGCCAGAAGCGGGAGACTAGCGGGAGGGCCATACACCGGGGAGCTGTTTTTT CARSGRLAGGPYTGELFF
TRBJ2-1 once TRBV29-1 TRBD1 TGCAGCGTTGAAGATCGGGACAGGTTGGATGAGCAGTTCTTC CSVEDRDRLDEQFF
TRBJ2-7 NA TRBV7-6 TRBD2 TGTGCCAGCAGCTTAGGGGCGGGAGGCTCCTACGAGCAGTACTTC CASSLGAGGSYEQYF
TRBJ2-5 NA TRBV28 NA TGTGCCAGCACGGACTTGGGGTACTCAAGCCGGGAGACCCAGTACTTC CASTDLGYSSRETQYF
TRBJ2-1 NA TRBV27 TRBD2 TGTGCCAGCAGTACCAGCGGGAGCTCCTACAATGAGCAGTTCTTC CASSTSGSSYNEQFF
TRBJ1-3 NA TRBV5-1 TRBD1 TGCGCCAGCAGCCCTGGTGGGTCGGACAGGGTTAGAAACACCATATATTTT CASSPGGSDRVRNTIYF
TRBJ2-7 NA TRBV4-3 TRBD1 TGCGCCAGCAGCCCAGGGACAGGGAGGAACTCCTACGAGCAGTACTTC CASSPGTGRNSYEQYF